These 12 T cell receptor beta chains were sequenced from one sample in a study of blood T cell repertoires in COVID-19. This table comes from immunoSEQ multiplex PCR, and its TCRdb copy is limited to in-frame clones, with some not included. Of 250,000 to 300,000 clones in the sample, around 90% were seen once. The specimen was PBMCs or T cells enriched from blood (not recorded which). These receptors were taken from a woman between 40 and 55 years old who had recovered from COVID-19.

V gene TRBV9 combines with J gene TRBJ2-7; 9 nucleotides line up with TRBD2. CDR1 SGDLS and CDR2 YYNGEE come from the germline V gene. The CDR3 runs 13 residues. J gave up 9 bases and V 3 bases, and 7 bases lay outside the gene matches. The DNA for the CDR3 is TGTGCCAGCAGCGCAGGGACTAGCTTGGCGCAGTACTTC. Encoded protein: CASSAGTSLAQYF.

J is TRBJ1-5 and V is TRBV2, with a tentative D call TRBD1 (6 bases). Trimming stripped 6 bases from V and 9 bases from J, with 18 bases between. Germline CDR1 is SNHLY and CDR2 is FYNNEI. The CDR3 totals 14 residues. The CDR3 sequence is CASRNTGPKGPQHF. Here the CDR3 DNA reads TGTGCCAGCAGAAACACAGGGCCTAAGGGGCCCCAGCATTTT.

The rearrangement joins TRBV4-1 to TRBJ1-1; 9 nucleotides match TRBD1. Germline lookup yields CDR1 MGHRA and CDR2 YSYEKL. The V gene end was trimmed by 3 bases and the J gene end by 2 bases; junction bases not matched to a gene: 7. The CDR3 has 16 residues. This CDR3 reads CASSQKQGAGNTEAFF. The CDR3 region has the DNA TGCGCCAGCAGCCAGAAACAGGGGGCGGGAAACACTGAAGCTTTCTTT.

This chain connects TRBV29-1 to TRBJ2-1; D gene uncertain. CDR3 length equals 10 residues. Germline V lookup: CDR1 SQVTM, CDR2 ANQGSEA. V was shortened by 5 bases and J by 7 bases, with 6 bases between the two germline ends. The CDR3 DNA reads as TGCAGCGTTCGCGTAAATGAGCAGTTCTTC. This translates into CSVRVNEQFF.

The genes are TRBV4-1 and TRBJ2-5; 12 bases are shared with TRBD2. Germline V gene sequence: CDR1 MGHRA, CDR2 YSYEKL. The V gene end was trimmed by 0 bases and the J gene end by 2 bases; junction bases not matched to a gene: 7. The CDR3 has 18 amino acids. The CDR3 spells CASSQDPNLAGGQETQYF. CDR3 nucleotides: TGCGCCAGCAGCCAAGACCCGAACCTAGCGGGGGGGCAAGAGACCCAGTACTTC.

V is TRBV19 and J is TRBJ1-1; 8 bases align to TRBD1. Trimming removed 1 base from V and 5 bases from J; junction bases left unmatched: 3. CDR3 length equals 14 residues. Germline lookup yields CDR1 LNHDA and CDR2 SQIVND (reference sequence). The DNA for the CDR3 is TGTGCCAGTAGTATAGTCAGGGGGCAAACTGAAGCTTTCTTT. Residues: CASSIVRGQTEAFF.

The CDR3 region has the DNA TGCGCCAGCAGTCCCGGGACAGGGAGATACGAGCAGTACTTC. This encodes CASSPGTGRYEQYF. The chain uses TRBV10-1 and TRBJ2-7; 9 bases fit TRBD1. The CDR3 length is 14 residues. Germline values: CDR1 WNHNN, CDR2 SYGVQD (reference sequence). Losses at the gene ends were 5 bases for V and 4 bases for J; bases not matched to a gene: 6.

The rearrangement uses TRBV7-9 and TRBJ1-1; no clear D. CDR1 and CDR2 (germline): SEHNR, FQNEAQ (reference sequence). Trimming took 5 bases from V and 0 from J, leaving 16 bases between them. The CDR3 contains 16 residues. The CDR3 loop is CASSLTPPGVNTEAFF. CDR3 in DNA: TGTGCCAGCAGCCTTACTCCCCCCGGGGTGAACACTGAAGCTTTCTTT.

This clone was found once. This chain joins TRBV6-5 and TRBJ1-2, with D maybe TRBD1 (6 bases). Trimming cost V 4 bases and J 6 bases, with 21 bases left between them. The CDR3 extends over 16 amino acids. Germline V gene lookup returns CDR1 MNHEY and CDR2 SVGAGI. In DNA form, the CDR3 reads TGTGCCAGCAGTTTATTCACAGGGTCCATTGCCGATGGCTACACCTTC. It yields the protein CASSLFTGSIADGYTF.

The genes are TRBV4-2 and TRBJ1-5; D unresolved. Germline values: CDR1 LGHNA, CDR2 YNFKEQ. CDR3 length: 16 amino acids. V lost 0 bases, J lost 2 bases, and 11 bases lay in between. CDR3 nucleotide sequence: TGTGCCAGCAGCCAAGAACCGGGTTTGCGCAATCAGCCCCAGCATTTT. Its protein is CASSQEPGLRNQPQHF.

V gene TRBV9 combines with J gene TRBJ2-3; D possibly corresponds to TRBD2 (6 bases). V lost 4 bases, J lost 4 bases, and 7 bases lay in between. The length of the CDR3 is 12 residues. The germline CDR1 and CDR2 sequences are SGDLS and YYNGEE. The DNA for the CDR3 is TGTGCCAGCAGCAGACTAGCAGATACGCAGTATTTT. Amino acid sequence: CASSRLADTQYF.

The chain is built from TRBV19 and TRBJ1-1; 9 positions match TRBD1. J was trimmed by 4 bases and V by 3 bases; bases with no gene match: 12. Germline values: CDR1 LNHDA, CDR2 SQIVND (reference sequence). The CDR3 sequence is 17 residues long. CDR3 amino acids: CASSMGQGRGDGTEAFF. For the CDR3, the DNA is TGTGCCAGTAGTATGGGACAGGGAAGAGGGGATGGCACTGAAGCTTTCTTT.